This T cell receptor beta chain is drawn from a study of blood T cell repertoires in COVID-19. For the study at large: Material from acute and convalescent COVID-19 was sourced from the United States, Italy and Spain.

CDR1 SGDLS and CDR2 YYNGEE come from the germline V gene. The length of the CDR3 is 19 residues. V lost 3 bases, J lost 4 bases, and 17 bases stayed unmatched. Authors' processing steps: From reference gene primer amplification, estimates of nucleated cell counts were derived. Libraries were prepared by immunoSEQ multiplex PCR; TCRdb keeps only in-frame clonotypes and omits some of them. For V, J and clone size, that table is used; D and trimming come from the DNA. This sample has fewer than 100,000 clones, with 75% to 95% found just once. This TCR derives from a woman over 75 with acute or convalescent COVID-19. The V gene is TRBV9, the J gene TRBJ1-2; the match to TRBD1 covers 11 bases. The specimen was peripheral blood. CDR3 in amino acids: CASSGSATGTGGGSYGYTF. CDR3 DNA sequence: TGTGCCAGCAGCGGCAGTGCAACCGGGACAGGGGGAGGCTCCTATGGCTACACCTTC.